This T cell receptor (beta chain) was observed in a study of blood T cell repertoires in COVID-19. This clone came up a few times. The CDR3 consists of 15 residues. J lost 6 bases, V lost 5 bases, and 9 bases had no gene match. Germline values: CDR1 SGHTS, CDR2 YDEGEE. Measured with immunoSEQ multiplex PCR; TCRdb has only the in-frame clones, and not every one. This table has roughly 80,000 clones, approximately 80% appearing once. The V call is TRBV5-8, the J call TRBJ1-5; the match to TRBD1 covers 9 bases. Material: peripheral blood. The source of this sequence is a man aged 80 or over with acute or convalescent COVID-19. This CDR3 reads CASSRGQGWSQPQHF. In nucleotides, the CDR3 is TGTGCCAGCAGTCGGGGACAGGGATGGAGTCAGCCCCAGCATTTT.